The rows below give T cell receptor beta chains drawn from one sample of a study of blood T cell repertoires in COVID-19. Assay: immunoSEQ multiplex PCR; the TCRdb copy retains only in-frame clones and omits some. The profile shows 70,000 or so clones, 90% to 95% of them singletons. Material: peripheral blood. The receptors here all came from a human donor in a cohort sampled during active COVID-19. CDR3s include the opening cysteine and the closing phenylalanine or tryptophan. D genes are given only for firm matches. For some rows the clone size is stated as once, few or many, or as a class when expanded; others skip it.

clone_size	v_call	j_call	d_call	cdr3_aa	cdr3_nt
-	TRBV11-2	TRBJ2-2	TRBD2	CASTKASGGAPGELFF	TGTGCCAGCACCAAAGCCAGCGGGGGGGCCCCCGGGGAGCTGTTTTTT
once	TRBV6-2/TRBV6-3	TRBJ1-4	TRBD1	CASSSTGGLFF	TGTGCCAGCAGTTCCACAGGGGGCCTGTTTTTT
-	TRBV19	TRBJ2-7	TRBD1	CASRKTGADDISYEQYF	TGTGCCAGTAGGAAGACAGGGGCAGATGACATATCCTACGAGCAGTACTTC
once	TRBV30	TRBJ1-3	-	CAWSADRTSGNTIYF	TGTGCCTGGAGTGCCGACAGGACCTCTGGAAACACCATATATTTT
-	TRBV19	TRBJ2-2	TRBD2	CASSMAELAGTGELFF	TGTGCCAGTAGTATGGCCGAACTAGCGGGGACCGGGGAGCTGTTTTTT
once	TRBV15	TRBJ1-1	TRBD1	CATSRGIGTVREAFF	TGTGCCACCAGCAGAGGTATCGGGACAGTGAGAGAAGCTTTCTTT
-	TRBV5-1	TRBJ1-1	TRBD1	CASSLEDRETEAFF	TGCGCCAGCAGCTTGGAGGACAGGGAAACTGAAGCTTTCTTT
-	TRBV29-1	TRBJ2-7	-	CSVVVSSYEQYF	TGCAGCGTTGTAGTTAGCTCCTACGAGCAGTACTTC
once	TRBV5-1	TRBJ1-1	-	CASSPLLGADTEAFF	TGCGCCAGCAGCCCCCTATTGGGGGCGGACACTGAAGCTTTCTTT
-	TRBV10-2	TRBJ2-7	TRBD1	CASRTGRYEQYF	TGCGCCAGTAGGACAGGGCGATACGAGCAGTACTTC
-	TRBV7-2	TRBJ1-3	-	CASSLGGKSSGNTIYF	TGTGCCAGCAGCTTAGGGGGCAAGAGCTCTGGAAACACCATATATTTT
-	TRBV29-1	TRBJ2-7	TRBD2	CSVSGDGGAAEQYF	TGCAGCGTTTCCGGGGACGGGGGGGCGGCCGAGCAGTACTTC
-	TRBV10-2	TRBJ1-2	-	CASSESRRVANYGYTF	TGCGCCAGCAGTGAGTCCCGCAGGGTAGCTAACTATGGCTACACCTTC
-	TRBV9	TRBJ1-3	TRBD1	CASSGDRGRSGNTIYF	TGTGCCAGCAGCGGCGACAGGGGGAGAAGTGGAAACACCATATATTTT
-	TRBV4-1	TRBJ2-7	TRBD1	CASSHRTGYHEQYF	TGCGCCAGCAGCCACCGGACAGGGTACCACGAGCAGTACTTC
-	TRBV1	TRBJ1-3	-	CTSSQDPMTGNSGNTIYF	TGCACCAGCAGCCAAGATCCCATGACAGGGAATTCTGGAAACACCATATATTTT
-	TRBV2	TRBJ1-2	TRBD1	CASSEGQGHTF	TGTGCCAGCAGTGAAGGACAGGGTCACACCTTC
-	TRBV2	TRBJ1-4	-	CASSVGQAPTNEKLFF	TGTGCCAGCAGTGTGGGCCAGGCTCCAACTAATGAAAAACTGTTTTTT
-	TRBV7-3	TRBJ2-7	TRBD2	CASSPSGASSYEQYF	TGTGCCAGCAGCCCTAGCGGGGCCAGCTCCTACGAGCAGTACTTC
-	TRBV9	TRBJ1-1	-	CASSVGAGAFEAFF	TGTGCCAGCAGCGTAGGGGCAGGGGCCTTTGAAGCTTTCTTT
-	TRBV13	TRBJ1-1	-	CASSSQVMNTEAFF	TGTGCCAGCAGCTCACAGGTCATGAACACTGAAGCTTTCTTT
-	TRBV30	TRBJ1-1	-	CAWAMFREGTEAFF	TGTGCCTGGGCGATGTTCAGGGAGGGAACTGAAGCTTTCTTT
-	TRBV9	TRBJ1-6	-	CASSVQGSTNSPLHF	TGTGCCAGCAGCGTCCAGGGGAGTACTAATTCACCCCTCCACTTT
-	TRBV5-4	TRBJ1-6	TRBD1	CASSLGQGNSPLHF	TGTGCCAGCAGCCTCGGACAGGGTAATTCACCCCTCCACTTT
-	TRBV19	TRBJ2-7	-	CASSIGTAYEQYF	TGTGCCAGTAGTATAGGAACAGCTTACGAGCAGTACTTC
-	TRBV11-2	TRBJ2-1	TRBD1	CASSLARGQGQVPYNEQFF	TGTGCCAGCAGCTTAGCGCGGGGACAGGGACAGGTCCCCTACAATGAGCAGTTCTTC
-	TRBV5-1	TRBJ1-2	TRBD1	CASSLNKFTGVDGYTF	TGCGCCAGCAGCTTAAATAAATTTACAGGGGTGGATGGCTACACCTTC
once	TRBV10-3	TRBJ1-2	TRBD1	CAISDPQTGAGYTF	TGTGCCATCAGTGACCCCCAGACAGGGGCTGGCTACACCTTC
-	TRBV9	TRBJ1-1	-	CASSVEPRMARAETEAFF	TGTGCCAGCAGCGTAGAGCCCCGAATGGCCAGGGCCGAAACTGAAGCTTTCTTT
-	TRBV7-8	TRBJ2-7	-	CASSHGQGPEQYF	TGTGCCAGCAGCCACGGGCAGGGGCCCGAGCAGTACTTC
once	TRBV7-2	TRBJ2-5	TRBD1	CASSLYRGPETQYF	TGTGCCAGCAGCCTTTACAGGGGGCCCGAGACCCAGTACTTC
-	TRBV11-2	TRBJ1-6	-	CASSFGILSYNSPLHF	TGTGCCAGCAGCTTCGGGATCCTCTCCTATAATTCACCCCTCCACTTT
-	TRBV7-2	TRBJ1-5	-	CASSLIGRYHNQPQHF	TGTGCCAGCAGCTTAATCGGCAGGTACCACAATCAGCCCCAGCATTTT
-	TRBV28	TRBJ1-1	-	CASSSKFRGSPRNTEAFF	TGTGCCAGCAGTTCCAAGTTTCGGGGGTCTCCGAGGAACACTGAAGCTTTCTTT
-	TRBV30	TRBJ2-1	TRBD2	CAWSWGEGSNEQFF	TGTGCCTGGAGTTGGGGGGAGGGTTCGAATGAGCAGTTCTTC
-	TRBV19	TRBJ1-6	-	CASSSRGRSYNSPLHF	TGTGCCAGTAGTTCACGTGGGAGATCCTATAATTCACCCCTCCACTTT
-	TRBV9	TRBJ2-1	TRBD2	CASSVAGASGGRDEQFF	TGTGCCAGCAGCGTAGCAGGGGCTAGCGGGGGAAGGGATGAGCAGTTCTTC
-	TRBV9	TRBJ2-5	-	CASSVTQFDSQETQYF	TGTGCCAGCAGCGTCACCCAGTTCGACAGCCAAGAGACCCAGTACTTC
-	TRBV28	TRBJ1-1	-	CASSLTRGGRVPTEAFF	TGTGCCAGCAGTCTCACCCGGGGGGGGCGGGTTCCCACTGAAGCTTTCTTT
-	TRBV6-5	TRBJ1-2	-	CASRYLDSENYGYTF	TGTGCCAGCAGGTACCTGGACTCTGAAAACTATGGCTACACCTTC
-	TRBV11-2	TRBJ1-4	-	CASSLVGRARSEKLFF	TGTGCCAGCAGCTTAGTAGGCAGGGCAAGAAGTGAAAAACTGTTTTTT
-	TRBV27	TRBJ1-2	TRBD1	CASSSRGDGYTF	TGTGCCAGCAGTTCCAGGGGGGATGGCTACACCTTC
-	TRBV7-8	TRBJ2-7	-	CASSLGFGGSSAYEQYF	TGTGCCAGCAGCTTAGGATTTGGGGGCTCTTCTGCCTACGAGCAGTACTTC
-	TRBV23-1	TRBJ2-7	-	CASPVRQAEQYF	TGCGCCAGCCCGGTAAGACAGGCCGAGCAGTACTTC
-	TRBV27	TRBJ2-7	-	CASSYAPRDYEQYF	TGTGCCAGCAGTTATGCCCCGCGGGACTACGAGCAGTACTTC
-	TRBV29-1	TRBJ2-7	TRBD1	CSVPGDSPYEQYF	TGCAGCGTTCCAGGGGACAGCCCCTACGAGCAGTACTTC
-	TRBV7-3	TRBJ2-7	-	CASSLSPGNGEQYF	TGTGCCAGCAGCTTATCCCCGGGGAACGGCGAGCAGTACTTC
once	TRBV11-2	TRBJ1-1	TRBD1	CASSAQGAAEAFF	TGTGCCAGCAGCGCCCAGGGGGCGGCTGAAGCTTTCTTT
-	TRBV10-3	TRBJ1-1	-	CAISELGAGRGADTEAFF	TGTGCCATCAGTGAGTTGGGGGCCGGGAGGGGCGCGGACACTGAAGCTTTCTTT